Below, 10 T cell receptor beta chains from the same sample are listed, as sequenced in a study of identical twins. TCRdb recomputed calls from the 5' RACE reads with MiXCR, one row per CDR3 protein. Of 600,000 to 850,000 distinct CDR3 sequences in the sample, about 20% were seen once. Separately, the same data were catalogued under a study of T cells expressing NK-cell markers.

Sequencing input: PBMCs. The receptors originated from a young woman in good health.

The CDR3 nucleotides are TGTGCCAGCAGCCAAGTACGACAGGCACTTGGCTACACCTTC. The encoded protein is CASSQVRQALGYTF. The gene calls are TRBV3-1 and TRBJ1-2; TRBD1 might be the D (6 bases). This CDR3 has 14 residues. CDR1 is LGHDT and CDR2 is YNNKEL in the germline V gene (reference sequence). V was shortened by 1 base and J by 7 bases, with 13 bases between the two germline ends.

Only a few counts were recorded for this clonotype. V and J are TRBV7-8 and TRBJ2-2, with 9 bases that match TRBD2. Trimming removed 2 bases from V and 0 bases from J; junction bases left unmatched: 4. Germline CDR1 SGHVS, CDR2 FQNEAQ. This CDR3 is 17 amino acids long. CDR3: CASSLPRLAANTGELFF. The DNA for the CDR3 is TGTGCCAGCAGCTTACCCCGACTAGCGGCGAACACCGGGGAGCTGTTTTTT.

This chain uses TRBV5-1 with TRBJ2-6, with no clear D. Between the trimmed V and J ends, which lost 4 bases and 1 base, there was a span of 6 bases. Germline V lookup: CDR1 SGHRS, CDR2 YFSETQ. The CDR3 is 14 amino acids. Here the CDR3 DNA reads TGCGCCAGCAGCACTACTTCTGGGGCCAACGTCCTGACTTTC. Residues: CASSTTSGANVLTF.

CDR3 DNA sequence: TGCAGTGCTAGTACTTCAGGGGGAACTAATGAAAAACTGTTTTTT. Translated: CSASTSGGTNEKLFF. The chain is built from TRBV20-1 and TRBJ1-4; TRBD1 matches 7 bases. CDR1 DFQATT and CDR2 SNEGSKA come from the germline V gene (reference sequence). CDR3 length: 15 amino acids. V lost 3 bases, J lost 1 base, and 5 bases stayed unmatched.

The chain uses TRBV7-9 and TRBJ2-1; 9 bases are shared with TRBD1. Unmatched junction bases numbered 16, after V lost 8 bases and J lost 8 bases. The CDR3 is 16 residues long. Germline loops: CDR1 SEHNR, CDR2 FQNEAQ (reference sequence). CDR3 region: CASASPPGQGLDEQFF. The CDR3 DNA reads TGTGCCAGCGCCTCTCCCCCGGGACAGGGTTTGGATGAGCAGTTCTTC.

The genes are TRBV7-2 and TRBJ2-7; D might be TRBD2 (6 bases). Trimming took 10 bases from V and 0 from J, leaving 10 bases between them. The V gene's germline CDR1 is SGHTA and CDR2 FQGNSA. The CDR3 loop spans 12 amino acids. CDR3 region: CATGGTSYEQYF. The DNA of the CDR3 is TGTGCCACCGGAGGGACCTCCTACGAGCAGTACTTC.

The rearrangement joins TRBV20-1 to TRBJ2-7; 13 bases align to TRBD2. CDR3 size: 16 residues. Germline V gene lookup returns CDR1 DFQATT and CDR2 SNEGSKA (reference sequence). V lost 6 bases to trimming and J lost 0 bases; unmatched junction nucleotides: 8. CDR3 sequence reads: CSATTSGGTSSYEQYF. In DNA, the CDR3 is TGCAGTGCAACGACTAGCGGGGGGACCAGCTCCTACGAGCAGTACTTC.

The rearrangement links TRBV6-1 to TRBJ2-3, with 8 nucleotides matching TRBD1. The CDR3 has 15 residues. The V segment lost 5 bases and the J segment 2 bases; nucleotides outside the gene matches: 6. Germline V gives CDR1 MNHNS, CDR2 SASEGT. This CDR3 reads CASSRQGPPTDTQYF. The CDR3 region has the DNA TGTGCCAGCAGTCGACAGGGGCCCCCCACAGATACGCAGTATTTT.

CDR3 nucleotide sequence: TGTGCCAGCAGCGTACCCGGGACAGGGAACACTGAAGCTTTCTTT. It encodes CASSVPGTGNTEAFF. V usage is TRBV7-9 and J usage is TRBJ1-1; TRBD1 matches 8 bases. Germline V CDR1 and CDR2: SEHNR, FQNEAQ (reference sequence). This CDR3 has 15 amino acids. V lost 5 bases to trimming and J lost 1 base; unmatched junction nucleotides: 6.

This sequence joins TRBV5-1 and TRBJ2-5, with a possible D match to TRBD2 (6 bases). Trimming stripped 2 bases from V and 5 bases from J, with 16 bases between. Germline values: CDR1 SGHRS, CDR2 YFSETQ. The CDR3 sequence is 15 residues long. CDR3 loop: CASSFYPGVQETQYF. The CDR3 DNA reads as TGCGCCAGCAGCTTTTACCCGGGAGTCCAGGAGACCCAGTACTTC.